Listed below are T cell receptor beta chains from one sample, sequenced in a study of shared clonotypes between healthy human individuals. TCRdb's table, derived via immunoSEQ multiplex PCR, lists solely in-frame clones and lacks some. This table has a few million clones, over 85% appearing once. The sequenced sample consisted of naive CD4+ T cells from PBMCs. The receptors shown here come from a man between 18 and 35 years old in good health. Some clones in this sample may be carry-over from other donors' samples. CDR3s include the opening cysteine and the closing phenylalanine or tryptophan. D genes are given only for firm matches. Clone sizes are given selectively: once, few, many, or a class where the clone is expanded.

j_call clone_size d_call v_call cdr3_nt cdr3_aa
TRBJ2-1 NA TRBD1 TRBV29-1 TGCAGCGTTGATTCGTGGACAGGGCCCGAGCAGTTCTTC CSVDSWTGPEQFF
TRBJ1-1 NA TRBD1 TRBV27 TGTGCCAGCAGTTTAAAAACAGGGGCAGGGACGGCTGAAGCTTTCTTT CASSLKTGAGTAEAFF
TRBJ1-3 NA NA TRBV7-3 TGTGCCAGCAGCTCTTCCAGGGACTCAAACACCATATATTTT CASSSSRDSNTIYF
TRBJ1-2 NA TRBD1 TRBV29-1 TGCAGCGTCGAACGACAGGGGGCTGATGGCTACACCTTC CSVERQGADGYTF
TRBJ1-2 NA TRBD1 TRBV4-3 TGCGCCAGCAGCCAAGATCGGAACAGGGGGCACTATGGCTACACCTTC CASSQDRNRGHYGYTF
TRBJ1-2 NA NA TRBV20-1 TGCAGTGCCAAGGACCGGGGGGGCTACACCTTC CSAKDRGGYTF
TRBJ2-7 once NA TRBV18 TGTGCCAGCTCACCACTTCCGGGGGCGGGCTCCTACGAGCAGTACTTC CASSPLPGAGSYEQYF
TRBJ2-5 NA NA TRBV28 TGTGCCAGCAGTTCCCCGCTCCAAGAGACCCAGTACTTC CASSSPLQETQYF
TRBJ1-5 NA NA TRBV5-1 TGCGCCAGCAGCTTTGGAGGTTCAGATCAGCCCCAGCATTTT CASSFGGSDQPQHF
TRBJ1-3 once NA TRBV30 TGTGCCTGGAAGGGCAGGGGCCAACTAGCCCCCTTCTCTGGAAACACCATATATTTT CAWKGRGQLAPFSGNTIYF
TRBJ1-5 NA NA TRBV5-4 TGTGCCAGCAGCGTAACCGGGAAGGGGCGAACGAGTCAGCCCCAGCATTTT CASSVTGKGRTSQPQHF
TRBJ1-5 NA NA TRBV5-1 TGCGCCAGCAGCTACGGACTACCTGATCAGCCCCAGCATTTT CASSYGLPDQPQHF
TRBJ1-5 few NA TRBV5-5 TGTGCCAGCAGCTTGGGGGATCATCAGCCCCAGCATTTT CASSLGDHQPQHF
TRBJ2-3 NA TRBD1 TRBV5-1 TGCGCCAGCAATGAGATGACAGGGGGCTTGGATACGCAGTATTTT CASNEMTGGLDTQYF